This entry lists 2 T cell receptor beta chains sequenced from one sample in a study of blood T cells in healthy people across ages. A sample-barcoded 5' primer and a J-beta primer mix were used in a second PCR of roughly 6 to 11 cycles. TCRdb ran MiXCR on the 5' RACE reads and lists one entry per CDR3 protein. The sample consists of 980,000 or so distinct CDR3 sequences, around 46% of them appearing once. The sample comprised blood. These TCRs come from a man aged 25 to 40 in good health.

This clonotype has only one observation. The gene calls are TRBV7-2 and TRBJ1-2, with D possibly being TRBD1 (5 bases). Deletions cut 3 bases from V and 8 bases from J, with 13 bases between. The CDR3 sequence is 13 residues long. The germline gives CDR1 SGHTA, CDR2 FQGNSA. The CDR3 DNA is TGTGCCAGCAGCTTGGGGGTGTTAGAGGGCTACACCTTC. Amino acids: CASSLGVLEGYTF. Variable domain in full (rest from reference TRBV7-2 and TRBJ1-2): GAGVSQSPSNKVTEKGKDVELRCDPISGHTALYWYRQSLGQGLEFLIYFQGNSAPDKSGLPSDRFSAERTGGSVSTLTIQRTQQEDSAVYLCASSLGVLEGYTFGSGTRLTVV.

The J gene is TRBJ1-4, the V gene TRBV18; 10 bases are shared with TRBD1. CDR3 length equals 14 residues. Germline CDR1 reads KGHSH; CDR2 reads LQKENI. Germline trimming cut 3 bases from V and 7 bases from J; bases unmatched to any gene: 2. Here the CDR3 DNA reads TGTGCCAGCTCACCGGACAGGGGGACTGAAAAACTGTTTTTT. Translation gives CASSPDRGTEKLFF.